This is a list of T cell receptor beta chains from one sample in a study of blood T cell repertoires in COVID-19. Produced via immunoSEQ multiplex PCR; TCRdb's table is partial and in-frame only. Of 110,000 to 150,000 clones listed, roughly 86% are singletons. The specimen sequenced was peripheral blood. The receptor source for this set is a human donor in a cohort sampled during active COVID-19. Both conserved end residues are part of each CDR3. D genes are given only for firm matches.

j_call v_call d_call cdr3_aa
TRBJ2-4 TRBV5-1 - CASSFQGSGDIQYF
TRBJ1-4 TRBV4-1 - CASRGGARNEKLFF
TRBJ2-3 TRBV18 TRBD2 CASSPPASGGADTQYF
TRBJ2-1 TRBV7-9 - CASSAQGNEQFF
TRBJ2-1 TRBV5-4 TRBD2 CASSSGTSGSYNEQFF
TRBJ1-6 TRBV6-5 - CASSYKGRGSPLHF
TRBJ2-5 TRBV2 TRBD1 CASSEEGQGAETQYF
TRBJ2-3 TRBV27 - CASSLRSSGRGDTQYF
TRBJ1-5 TRBV5-4 TRBD1 CASSIWTGNQPQHF
TRBJ2-4 TRBV28 - CASSIRDTLAKNIQYF
TRBJ2-7 TRBV20-1 - CSASGVGKNYEQYF
TRBJ1-1 TRBV6-5 - CASSYTALGVNTEAFF
TRBJ1-2 TRBV19 - CASSRGQTGGYTF
TRBJ2-4 TRBV5-5 TRBD2 CASSFTSGTSLNIQYF
TRBJ2-5 TRBV5-5 TRBD1 CASSSGQGKETQYF
TRBJ2-1 TRBV18 - CASSPPRTGLSNEQFF
TRBJ1-1 TRBV29-1 - CSVHGQTEAFF
TRBJ2-4 TRBV28 - CASSPHGIAKNIQYF
TRBJ1-4 TRBV18 TRBD1 CASSSNRQGHSEKLFF
TRBJ1-1 TRBV28 - CASSLRGGNTEAFF
TRBJ1-1 TRBV7-9 - CASSQEGSTEAFF
TRBJ2-7 TRBV7-8 - CASSSSGSGSEQYF
TRBJ1-2 TRBV9 TRBD1 CASSVAPGQGLYSDYGYTF
TRBJ2-5 TRBV2 TRBD2 CASSVASGIQETQYF
TRBJ2-1 TRBV7-3 TRBD1 CASSLTWGQSNEQFF
TRBJ2-7 TRBV18 TRBD2 CASSPPRLAGSYEQYF
TRBJ2-1 TRBV19 - CASRTNQGNEQFF
TRBJ1-4 TRBV5-5 TRBD1 CASSSAPGQDYEKLFF
TRBJ2-7 TRBV5-4 - CASSTKGTGEQYF
TRBJ1-3 TRBV6-5 - CASSLDRSSGNTIYF
TRBJ2-3 TRBV7-3 - CASSLWSRDTQYF
TRBJ1-1 TRBV7-9 TRBD1 CAGTRTGRNTEAFF
TRBJ1-1 TRBV10-2 - CASSVMGTQSSEAFF
TRBJ1-1 TRBV28 - CASSPHGRIETEAFF